This TCR beta chain stems from a study of T-cell reconstitution after alpha-beta-depleted transplantation in children. The authors prepared the TCRbeta library with unique molecular identifiers. TCRdb re-called the PCR reads with MiXCR, one entry per CDR3 protein. The sample has about 400,000 distinct CDR3 sequences; about an eighth are singletons. Germline CDR1 is SNHLY and CDR2 is FYNNEI. The CDR3 has 15 residues. The V end was cut by 3 bases, the J end by 4 bases, with 13 bases between. The receptor was isolated from a human donor who donated a stem cell graft to a child with Fanconi anemia. The sample consisted of PBMCs, taken from the stem cell graft. This chain joins TRBV2 and TRBJ2-1, with a tentative D call TRBD1 (6 bases). This CDR3 reads CASSDPGTNYNEQFF. The CDR3 bases are TGTGCCAGCAGTGACCCCGGGACAAATTACAATGAGCAGTTCTTC.